This TCR beta chain was identified in a study of brain T cells in children with intractable seizures. Findings and caveats of the study: Patients' HCMV serostatus was unknown; virus specificity rests on CDR3 similarity alone. Pre- and post-surgery blood differed in depth, so pre-surgery absences may be undersampling.

Time point described: blood from clinic visit 5 months post-surgery; TSC patient then seizure free. Only cases whose brain tissue showed the highest T cell transcript signatures were sequenced. Pre-surgery treatment included at least one anti-epileptic drug. The assay was immunoSEQ multiplex PCR, and TCRdb's table has in-frame clones only and misses some. The table has 340,000 or so clones, about 93% seen once; the top ten hold roughly 6%. Regarding this clone: What it binds is unknown.

CDR3 length: 14 amino acids. Trimming pared 3 bases from V and 3 bases from J, leaving 11 bases between. Germline V CDR1 and CDR2: SEHNR, FQNEAQ (reference sequence). This rearrangement joins TRBV7-9 to TRBJ1-2; the D is unclear. This receptor was obtained from a boy under two years old with tuberous sclerosis and intractable seizures. The material sequenced was peripheral blood, taken more than 4 months after surgery. The CDR3: CASSFTVSDYGYTF. CDR3 coding DNA: TGTGCCAGCAGCTTTACAGTATCCGACTATGGCTACACCTTC.